The 32 T cell receptor beta chains in this list originate from one sample, sequenced in a study of T cells expressing NK-cell markers (dated by TCRdb to the early 2020s). The method behind the library was 5' RACE. The run used an Illumina HiSeq 2000. The reads, reprocessed by TCRdb, yield one row per CDR3 protein sequence and no DNA. This sample's listing comprises a few hundred thousand distinct CDR3 sequences. The ten largest clones represent approximately 0.41% of the sample. Sequencing was performed on blood T cells: a sorted CD56 or NKG2C T cell subset, CD4+ or CD8+ T cells, or bulk PBMC T cells (not recorded which). The source of these receptors is a young man in good health. Donor details come from another sample of the same person, matched by shared clones.

The CDR3 protein is CASSLRFRETNYGYTF. The J gene is TRBJ1-2, the V gene TRBV2. Germline V gene sequence: CDR1 SNHLY, CDR2 FYNNEI. The CDR3 sequence is 16 residues long.

The chain couples TRBV6-1 to TRBJ2-3. Per the germline V gene, CDR1 is MNHNS and CDR2 is SASEGT. The CDR3 has 13 amino acids. The CDR3 loop is CASSHTLQVTQYF.

The V gene is TRBV5-6, the J gene TRBJ1-1; TCRdb outputs TRBD1, but without DNA this stays unchecked. CDR3 length: 15 amino acids. CDR1 is SGHDT and CDR2 is YYEEEE in the germline V gene. CDR3 loop: CASSSWGGMNTEAFF.

CDR3: CASSSAGETQYF. The chain couples TRBV12-3 or TRBV12-4 to TRBJ2-5. This CDR3 spans 12 amino acids.

V is TRBV14 and J is TRBJ1-1; TCRdb's D call, TRBD1, is unchecked because there is no DNA. This CDR3 spans 14 amino acids. Germline CDR1 SGHDN, CDR2 FVKESK. CDR3 amino acids: CASSSLNRETEAFF.

The J gene is TRBJ2-1, the V gene TRBV24-1; TCRdb designates TRBD1, a call that cannot be tested without DNA. There are 20 residues in the CDR3. CDR1 is KGHDR, CDR2 SFDVKD, per germline. CDR3 residues: CATSVPPGQVTTSNEGEQFF.

The CDR3 region is CATSRSKRGFETQYF. J is TRBJ2-5 and V is TRBV15; TCRdb picks TRBD1, but there is no DNA to check that call. The germline CDR1 and CDR2 sequences are LNHNV and YYDKDF (reference sequence). This CDR3 region has 15 residues.

This sequence joins TRBV7-8 and TRBJ2-5. The length of the CDR3 is 12 residues. Germline values: CDR1 SGHVS, CDR2 FQNEAQ. CDR3 sequence: CASSVQRETQYF. Variable domain in full (rest from reference TRBV7-8 and TRBJ2-5): GAGVSQSPRYKVAKRGQDVALRCDPISGHVSLFWYQQALGQGPEFLTYFQNEAQLDKSGLPSDRFFAERPEGSVSTLKIQRTQQEDSAVYLCASSVQRETQYFGPGTRLLVL.

The CDR3 region is CASTAGTVNTEAFF. The rearrangement joins TRBV7-9 to TRBJ1-1; TCRdb reports TRBD1, a call that lacks DNA to check it against. Per germline, CDR1 SEHNR and CDR2 FQNEAQ (reference sequence). The CDR3 contains 14 residues.

The rearrangement joins TRBV20-1 to TRBJ2-1; as DNA is missing, the TRBD2 call by TCRdb cannot be tested. The CDR3 sequence is 14 residues long. Per germline, CDR1 DFQATT and CDR2 SNEGSKA (reference sequence). The chain's CDR3 is CSAPPAGGRNEQFF.

The rearrangement joins TRBV5-5 to TRBJ1-6; the D call of TRBD1 rests on TCRdb alone, since no DNA is present to check it. This CDR3 has 15 residues. Germline V CDR1 and CDR2: SGHKS, YYEKEE (reference sequence). CDR3 amino acids: CASSSERTPSPTLHF.

The chain is built from TRBV5-1 and TRBJ1-2; TCRdb's D gene call, TRBD1, goes unchecked for lack of DNA. From germline, CDR1 is SGHRS and CDR2 YFSETQ. The CDR3 covers 15 residues. CDR3 in amino acids: CASSPGTGGNYGYTF.

The genes are TRBV24-1 and TRBJ2-3; TCRdb's D call, TRBD2, is unchecked because there is no DNA. The CDR3 contains 17 residues. CDR1 is KGHDR, CDR2 SFDVKD, per germline. CDR3 in amino acids: CATSGTSGTPSTDTQYF.

This rearrangement joins TRBV21-1 to TRBJ2-2; TCRdb's D call, TRBD2, is unchecked because there is no DNA. TRBV21-1 constitutes a pseudogene. The CDR3 extends over 16 amino acids. The CDR3 spells CASGSPGHENTGELFF.

The CDR3 loop is CASSFLAGGGRQETQYF. The rearrangement joins TRBV7-2 to TRBJ2-5; checking the TCRdb D call of TRBD2 is not possible without DNA. The CDR3 totals 17 residues. The germline V gene has CDR1 SGHTA and CDR2 FQGNSA.

V gene TRBV25-1 combines with J gene TRBJ2-1; the TCRdb D gene call, TRBD1, has no DNA to confirm it. CDR1 is MGHDK, CDR2 SYGVNS, per germline. The CDR3 consists of 11 residues. CDR3 region: CASTPGTGQFF. The variable domain in full, with the rest retrieved from reference TRBV25-1 and TRBJ2-1, is EADIYQTPRYLVIGTGKKITLECSQTMGHDKMYWYQQDPGMELHLIHYSYGVNSTEKGDLSSESTVSRIRTEHFPLTLESARPSHTSQYLCASTPGTGQFFGPGTRLTVL.

V and J are TRBV11-2 and TRBJ2-1. This CDR3 has 17 amino acids. The V gene's germline CDR1 is SGHAT and CDR2 FQNNGV. This CDR3 reads CASSLVISGDSYNEQFF.

The chain combines TRBV11-1 with TRBJ2-7; TCRdb returns TRBD1, unconfirmable since there is no DNA. Germline lookup yields CDR1 SGHAT and CDR2 FQDESV (reference sequence). The CDR3 spans 15 residues. The CDR3 reads CASSLDWADIDEQYF.

The V gene is TRBV12-3 or TRBV12-4, the J gene TRBJ2-2. The CDR3 runs 16 residues. CDR3 residues: CASAGDRLMNTGELFF.

The chain couples TRBV7-8 to TRBJ2-3. The germline V gene encodes CDR1 SGHVS and CDR2 FQNEAQ. The CDR3 has 15 residues. The CDR3 reads CASSSRRTYTDTQYF.

The CDR3 protein is CASSVGPELSDEQFF. The rearrangement uses TRBV9 and TRBJ2-1. The CDR3 consists of 15 residues. Germline-derived CDR1 and CDR2 are SGDLS and YYNGEE.

The J gene is TRBJ2-7, the V gene TRBV29-1; the TCRdb D gene call, TRBD1, has no DNA to confirm it. Germline loops: CDR1 SQVTM, CDR2 ANQGSEA. The CDR3 runs to 13 residues. The CDR3 spells CSVVIVGAYEQYF.

This rearrangement joins TRBV5-6 to TRBJ2-1. CDR3 length equals 16 residues. Germline CDR1 and CDR2: SGHDT and YYEEEE. CDR3 protein: CASSTAEKASYNEQFF.

The chain combines TRBV7-9 with TRBJ2-7; absent DNA, TCRdb's TRBD2 call cannot be checked. Germline V gives CDR1 SEHNR, CDR2 FQNEAQ (reference sequence). CDR3 length equals 13 residues. CDR3 sequence reads: CASSFIGRGEQYF.

V is TRBV10-3 and J is TRBJ2-1; TCRdb's D call, TRBD1, is unchecked because there is no DNA. CDR1 and CDR2 from the germline V gene are ENHRY and SYGVKD. The CDR3 loop spans 14 amino acids. This CDR3 reads CAISGRTARDEQFF.

This sequence joins TRBV4-3 and TRBJ2-7; absent DNA, TCRdb's TRBD2 call cannot be checked. The CDR3 sequence is 14 residues long. Per germline, CDR1 LGHNA and CDR2 YSLEER. The CDR3 sequence: CASRKGVAGGEQYF.

The J gene is TRBJ1-5, the V gene TRBV12-3 or TRBV12-4. CDR3 length: 14 residues. CDR3 region: CASSLGSAGQPQHF.

The V call is TRBV23-1, the J call TRBJ2-1; lacking DNA, the TRBD1 call made by TCRdb goes unchecked. TRBV23-1 counts as an open reading frame of uncertain function. The CDR3 totals 19 residues. CDR3 loop: CASSQIIPQGYRVYNEQFF.

This chain links TRBV20-1 with TRBJ2-1. CDR3 length: 14 residues. Germline V CDR1 and CDR2: DFQATT, SNEGSKA (reference sequence). CDR3: CSARNRVAYNEQFF.

The chain's CDR3 is CASSTIGQGDGNQPQHF. V gene TRBV19 combines with J gene TRBJ1-5; TCRdb returns TRBD1, unconfirmable since there is no DNA. This CDR3 has 17 residues. Germline values: CDR1 LNHDA, CDR2 SQIVND (reference sequence).

V and J are TRBV20-1 and TRBJ2-5; no DNA is available, so the TRBD2 call from TCRdb remains unchecked. CDR3 length equals 14 residues. Per germline, CDR1 DFQATT and CDR2 SNEGSKA (reference sequence). CDR3 region: CSAGPGLAGETQYF.

The genes are TRBV12-3 or TRBV12-4 and TRBJ2-1; TCRdb outputs TRBD2, but without DNA this stays unchecked. This CDR3 is 14 amino acids long. CDR3 protein: CASSATTGGNEQFF.